The rows below give T cell receptor beta chains drawn from one sample of a study of blood T cell repertoires in COVID-19. The repertoire was sequenced with immunoSEQ multiplex PCR; TCRdb's copy has only in-frame clones and lacks some. This sample has 150,000 to 160,000 clones; 91% occur once, and the top ten carry approximately 0.55%. Material for sequencing was peripheral blood. These TCRs come from a man aged 50-60 years with acute or convalescent COVID-19. CDR3s include the opening cysteine and the closing phenylalanine or tryptophan. The order of the fields is D gene, V gene, J gene, clone size, CDR3 DNA, CDR3 protein. D genes are given only for firm matches. Only some rows state a clone size, as once, few, many or a class for expanded clones.

>-|TRBV5-8|TRBJ1-2|-
TGTGCCAGCAGCCCTAGAAGCTATGGCTACACCTTC
CASSPRSYGYTF
>TRBD1|TRBV5-1|TRBJ1-1|-
TGCGCCAGCAGCACCAATGGACAGGGGGGATACACTGAAGCTTTCTTT
CASSTNGQGGYTEAFF
>-|TRBV28|TRBJ1-1|-
TGTGCCAGCAGTCCCCGTAAATTCACCGGGACAGAAGCTTTCTTT
CASSPRKFTGTEAFF
>-|TRBV6-1|TRBJ2-5|-
TGTGCCAGCAGTGAGAGGCCTCAAGAGACCCAGTACTTC
CASSERPQETQYF
>-|TRBV5-6|TRBJ1-2|-
TGTGCCAGCAGATACTTCGGGGGGAACTATGGCTACACCTTC
CASRYFGGNYGYTF
>TRBD1|TRBV7-9|TRBJ1-5|-
TGTGCCAGCAGCTTAGAACCGGGACAGGGGGATCAGCCCCAGCATTTT
CASSLEPGQGDQPQHF
>TRBD1|TRBV9|TRBJ1-1|-
TGTGCCAGCAGCGTGGGACAGGGGCGAGACACTGAAGCTTTCTTT
CASSVGQGRDTEAFF
>-|TRBV18|TRBJ1-5|once
TGTGCCAGCTCAGGTTCGAGAAATCAGCCCCAGCATTTT
CASSGSRNQPQHF
>TRBD1|TRBV28|TRBJ2-7|few
TGTGCCAGCTTAACAGGGGGCCACGAGCAGTACTTC
CASLTGGHEQYF
>-|TRBV19|TRBJ1-5|once
TGTGCCAGTAGTACAGGGCCCCCTCTGGGCAATCAGCCCCAGCATTTT
CASSTGPPLGNQPQHF
>TRBD1|TRBV5-1|TRBJ2-1|once
TGCGCCAGCAGTTCCCAGGGGGTGTCCTACAATGAGCAGTTCTTC
CASSSQGVSYNEQFF
>-|TRBV7-8|TRBJ2-2|-
TGTGCCAGCAGCTTAGCCAGTCGGGGGATTAGCGGGGAGCTGTTTTTT
CASSLASRGISGELFF
>TRBD2|TRBV6-4|TRBJ2-7|-
TGTGCCAGCAGTGACATACGGGGGGATGACGACGAGCAGTACTTC
CASSDIRGDDDEQYF
>TRBD1|TRBV3-1/TRBV3-2|TRBJ1-5|-
TGTGCCAGCAGCCAAGATACGACAGGGCTTCAGCCCCAGCATTTT
CASSQDTTGLQPQHF
>-|TRBV5-6|TRBJ1-2|-
TGTGCCAGCACCCAGGGCCAGAAGACCTATGGCTACACCTTC
CASTQGQKTYGYTF
>TRBD1|TRBV28|TRBJ1-6|-
TGTGCCAGCAGTTTATTGGGGACAGGGCTTAATTCACCCCTCCACTTT
CASSLLGTGLNSPLHF
>-|TRBV28|TRBJ1-2|-
TGTGCCAGCATCCCCTCGGGGAGGCCGGGTGGCTACACCTTC
CASIPSGRPGGYTF
>TRBD2|TRBV9|TRBJ2-5|-
TGTGCCAGCAGCGTAGCGGGGGGGGCCTTCTCGGAGACCCAGTACTTC
CASSVAGGAFSETQYF
>-|TRBV28|TRBJ2-7|-
TGTGCCAGCAGTCCCCCGGCAGGGGCCTCCGATGAGCAGTACTTC
CASSPPAGASDEQYF
>-|TRBV27|TRBJ2-3|-
TGTGCCAGCAGTTTACGGGGAGGTCCGCAGTATTTT
CASSLRGGPQYF
>TRBD1|TRBV18|TRBJ2-7|-
TGTGCCAGCTCACCAACAGGGGAATACGAGCAGTACTTC
CASSPTGEYEQYF
>TRBD1|TRBV4-2|TRBJ2-1|-
TGTGCCAGCAGCCCTAGGGGACAGGGTTCCCATGAGCAGTTCTTC
CASSPRGQGSHEQFF
>-|TRBV10-3|TRBJ1-4|-
TGTGCCATCAGTGGGGGAGGGGATCGCGAAAAACTGTTTTTT
CAISGGGDREKLFF
>-|TRBV4-1|TRBJ1-3|few
TGCGCCAGCAGCCCAGACTCCTACTCTGGAAACACCATATATTTT
CASSPDSYSGNTIYF
>TRBD1|TRBV29-1|TRBJ1-2|-
TGCAGCGTAGTATCCGGGACAGTTAATGGCTACACCTTC
CSVVSGTVNGYTF
>-|TRBV5-1|TRBJ2-7|-
TGCGCCAGCAGCGTAAACAGGGCGTACAACGAGCAGTACTTC
CASSVNRAYNEQYF
>TRBD2|TRBV7-2|TRBJ2-1|-
TGTGCCAGCAGCTTAGCGTGGGGGGGTCAATACAATGAGCAGTTCTTC
CASSLAWGGQYNEQFF
>-|TRBV28|TRBJ1-4|-
TGTGCCAGCAGATCTTTCGGGATGGGTAATGAAAAACTGTTTTTT
CASRSFGMGNEKLFF
>-|TRBV11-2|TRBJ2-2|-
TGTGCCAGCAGCTTTGGACAGACTAACACCGGGGAGCTGTTTTTT
CASSFGQTNTGELFF
>-|TRBV19|TRBJ2-1|-
TGTGCCAGTAGTATGTATAGCTCCTACAATGAGCAGTTCTTC
CASSMYSSYNEQFF
>TRBD2|TRBV2|TRBJ2-2|-
TGTGCCAGCAGTGAGATGGCGGGGGGGCCCGGGGAGCTGTTTTTT
CASSEMAGGPGELFF
>-|TRBV10-3|TRBJ2-7|-
TGTGCCATCAGTGAGTCGGTCAGGGGTAACGAGCAGTACTTC
CAISESVRGNEQYF
>TRBD1|TRBV28|TRBJ1-1|-
TGTGCCAGCAGCAACTCGGGACAGGGACCTCTAACTGAAGCTTTCTTT
CASSNSGQGPLTEAFF
>TRBD1|TRBV5-1|TRBJ1-6|-
TGCGCCAGCAGCCCCGGACAGGTAGATTCACCCCTCCACTTT
CASSPGQVDSPLHF
>-|TRBV28|TRBJ1-5|-
TGTGCCCACCGCCCCAGCAGGGGCGACAATCAGCCCCAGCATTTT
CAHRPSRGDNQPQHF
>-|TRBV11-2|TRBJ2-6|-
TGTGCCAGCAGCTTGTCGCATATTAGCTCTGGGGCCAACGTCCTGACTTTC
CASSLSHISSGANVLTF
>TRBD1|TRBV5-4|TRBJ2-1|-
TGTGCCAGCAGCCGGGGGTCGGACAGGGCCAATGAGCAGTTCTTC
CASSRGSDRANEQFF
>-|TRBV12-3/TRBV12-4|TRBJ2-4|-
TGTGCCAGCAGCCTAGGAGGGAACATTCAGTACTTC
CASSLGGNIQYF
>TRBD1|TRBV29-1|TRBJ1-1|-
TGCAGCACTACCTCAACATCGGGACAGCCGAACACTGAAGCTTTCTTT
CSTTSTSGQPNTEAFF
>-|TRBV5-1|TRBJ2-7|-
TGCGCCAGCAGCGGGCCCCAGGGCGAGCAGTACTTC
CASSGPQGEQYF
>-|TRBV3-1/TRBV3-2|TRBJ2-7|-
TGTGCCAGCAGCCAAAGCCGGGGTCTCCCCTACGAGCAGTACTTC
CASSQSRGLPYEQYF
>TRBD1|TRBV7-2|TRBJ1-4|few
TGTGCCAGCAGCTTAGTTGGACAGGGAAGAGAAAAACTGTTTTTT
CASSLVGQGREKLFF
>TRBD1|TRBV6-5|TRBJ2-5|-
TGTGCCAGCAGCCGCACCGGGACAGGGATTGAGACCCAGTACTTC
CASSRTGTGIETQYF
>TRBD1|TRBV4-1|TRBJ1-1|-
TGCGCCAGCAGCCAAGATCGCGGGACAGTGGGGGGGAACACTGAAGCTTTCTTT
CASSQDRGTVGGNTEAFF
>TRBD1|TRBV7-8|TRBJ1-1|-
TGTGCCAGCACAGGCAGGGGGGCGAACACTGAAGCTTTCTTT
CASTGRGANTEAFF
>TRBD1|TRBV10-3|TRBJ2-2|once
TGTGCCATCACGGGACAGGGGCGAGGGGAGCTGTTTTTT
CAITGQGRGELFF
>TRBD1|TRBV7-9|TRBJ1-5|-
TGTGCCAGCAGCCACCCAATTGGACAGGGGTCGCTTAGCAATCAGCCCCAGCATTTT
CASSHPIGQGSLSNQPQHF
>-|TRBV11-3|TRBJ2-2|-
TGTGCCAGCAGCTTTGGGGCATCGGACACCGGGGAGCTGTTTTTT
CASSFGASDTGELFF
>TRBD1|TRBV19|TRBJ2-2|-
TGTGCCAGTAGTATACCTCTCTTCGGGACAGCGAACACCGGGGAGCTGTTTTTT
CASSIPLFGTANTGELFF
>-|TRBV3-1/TRBV3-2|TRBJ2-7|-
TGTGCCAGCAGCGTTGGCCACAGGCCATCCGCCTACGAGCAGTACTTC
CASSVGHRPSAYEQYF
>-|TRBV29-1|TRBJ1-4|-
TGCAGCGTTAAAACCGGACGGGGGGAAAAACTGTTTTTT
CSVKTGRGEKLFF